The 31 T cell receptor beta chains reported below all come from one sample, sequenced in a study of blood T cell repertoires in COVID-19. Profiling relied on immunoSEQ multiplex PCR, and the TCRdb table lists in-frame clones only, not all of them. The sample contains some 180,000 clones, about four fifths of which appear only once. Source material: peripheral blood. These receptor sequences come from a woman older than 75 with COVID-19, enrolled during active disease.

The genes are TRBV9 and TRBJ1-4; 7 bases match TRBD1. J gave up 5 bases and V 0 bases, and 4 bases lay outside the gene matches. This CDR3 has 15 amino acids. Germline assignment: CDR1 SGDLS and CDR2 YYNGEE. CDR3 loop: CASSVEGTANEKLFF. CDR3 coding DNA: TGTGCCAGCAGCGTAGAAGGGACAGCGAATGAAAAACTGTTTTTT. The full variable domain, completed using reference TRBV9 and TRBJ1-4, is DSGVTQTPKHLITATGQRVTLRCSPRSGDLSVYWYQQSLDQGLQFLIQYYNGEERAKGNILERFSAQQFPDLHSELNLSSLELGDSALYFCASSVEGTANEKLFFGSGTQLSVL.

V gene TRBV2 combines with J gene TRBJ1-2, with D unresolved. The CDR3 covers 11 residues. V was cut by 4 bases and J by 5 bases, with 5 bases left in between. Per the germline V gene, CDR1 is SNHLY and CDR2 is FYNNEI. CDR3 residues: CASSALYGYTF. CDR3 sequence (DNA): TGTGCCAGCAGTGCCCTTTATGGCTACACCTTC.

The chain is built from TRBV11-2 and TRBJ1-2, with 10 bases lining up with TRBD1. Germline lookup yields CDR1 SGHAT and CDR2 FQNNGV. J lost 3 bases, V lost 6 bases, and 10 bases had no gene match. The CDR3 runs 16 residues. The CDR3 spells CASSHPRDRGYYGYTF. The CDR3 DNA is TGTGCCAGCAGTCATCCCCGGGACAGGGGTTACTATGGCTACACCTTC.

Here the CDR3 DNA reads TGTGCCAGCAACGACAGGGGATCCTACAATGAGCAGTTCTTC. Amino acids: CASNDRGSYNEQFF. This chain uses TRBV2 with TRBJ2-1, with 8 bases lining up with TRBD1. CDR1 is SNHLY, CDR2 FYNNEI, per germline. The V gene end was trimmed by 7 bases and the J gene end by 1 base; junction bases not matched to a gene: 3. The CDR3 covers 14 residues.

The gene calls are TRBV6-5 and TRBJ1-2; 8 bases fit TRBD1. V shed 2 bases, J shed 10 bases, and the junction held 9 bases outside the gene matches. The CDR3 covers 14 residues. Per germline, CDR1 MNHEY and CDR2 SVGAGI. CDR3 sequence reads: CASSYLSGQGSYTF. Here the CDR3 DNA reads TGTGCCAGCAGTTACCTTTCTGGACAGGGATCCTACACCTTC.

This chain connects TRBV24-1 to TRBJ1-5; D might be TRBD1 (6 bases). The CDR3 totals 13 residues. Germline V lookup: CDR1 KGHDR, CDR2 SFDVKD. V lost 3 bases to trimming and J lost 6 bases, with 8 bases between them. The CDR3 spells CATSDRQVQPQHF. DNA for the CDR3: TGTGCCACCAGTGATCGACAGGTTCAGCCCCAGCATTTT.

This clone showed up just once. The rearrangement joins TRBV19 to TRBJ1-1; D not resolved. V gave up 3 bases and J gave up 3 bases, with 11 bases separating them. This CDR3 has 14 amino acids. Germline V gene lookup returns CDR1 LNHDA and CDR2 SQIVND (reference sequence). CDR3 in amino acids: CASSIEGLDTEAFF. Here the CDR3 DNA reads TGTGCCAGTAGTATTGAGGGCTTGGACACTGAAGCTTTCTTT.

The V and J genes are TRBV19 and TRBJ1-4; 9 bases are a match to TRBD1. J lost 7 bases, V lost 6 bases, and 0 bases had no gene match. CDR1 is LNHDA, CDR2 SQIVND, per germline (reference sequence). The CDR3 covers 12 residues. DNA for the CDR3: TGTGCCAGTAGGACAGGGGGTGAAAAACTGTTTTTT. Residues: CASRTGGEKLFF.

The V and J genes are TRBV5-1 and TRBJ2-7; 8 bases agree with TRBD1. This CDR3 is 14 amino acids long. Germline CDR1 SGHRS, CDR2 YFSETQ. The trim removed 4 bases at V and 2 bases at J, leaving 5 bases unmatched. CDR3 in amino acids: CASSPGQAPYEQYF. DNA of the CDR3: TGCGCCAGCAGCCCGGGACAGGCTCCCTACGAGCAGTACTTC.

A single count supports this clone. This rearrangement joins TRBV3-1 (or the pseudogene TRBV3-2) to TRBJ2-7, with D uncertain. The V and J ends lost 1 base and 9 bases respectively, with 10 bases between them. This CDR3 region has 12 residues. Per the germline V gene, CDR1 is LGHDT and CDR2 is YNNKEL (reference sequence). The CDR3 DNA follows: TGTGCCAGCAGCCAAGTTTCATCGGGGCAGTACTTC. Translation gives CASSQVSSGQYF.

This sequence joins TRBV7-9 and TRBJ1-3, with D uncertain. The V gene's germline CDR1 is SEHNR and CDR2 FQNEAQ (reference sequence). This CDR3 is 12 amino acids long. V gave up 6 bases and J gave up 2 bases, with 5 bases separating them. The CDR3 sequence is CASRGAGNTIYF. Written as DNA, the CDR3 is TGTGCCAGCAGGGGAGCTGGAAACACCATATATTTT. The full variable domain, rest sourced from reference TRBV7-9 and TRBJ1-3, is DTGVSQNPRHKITKRGQNVTFRCDPISEHNRLYWYRQTLGQGPEFLTYFQNEAQLEKSRLLSDRFSAERPKGSFSTLEIQRTEQGDSAMYLCASRGAGNTIYFGEGSWLTVV.

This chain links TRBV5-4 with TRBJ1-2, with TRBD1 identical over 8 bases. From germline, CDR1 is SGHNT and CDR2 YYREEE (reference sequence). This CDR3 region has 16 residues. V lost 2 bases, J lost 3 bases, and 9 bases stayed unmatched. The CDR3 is CASSFGGRGRDYGYTF. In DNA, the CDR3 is TGTGCCAGCAGCTTCGGGGGCAGGGGGCGCGACTATGGCTACACCTTC. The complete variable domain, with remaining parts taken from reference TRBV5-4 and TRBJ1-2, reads ETGVTQSPTHLIKTRGQQVTLRCSSQSGHNTVSWYQQALGQGPQFIFQYYREEENGRGNFPPRFSGLQFPNYSSELNVNALELDDSALYLCASSFGGRGRDYGYTFGSGTRLTVV.

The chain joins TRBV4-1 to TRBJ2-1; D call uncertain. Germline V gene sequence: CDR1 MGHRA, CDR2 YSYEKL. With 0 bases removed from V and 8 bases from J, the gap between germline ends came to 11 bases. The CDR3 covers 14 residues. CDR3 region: CASSQDWAVDEQFF. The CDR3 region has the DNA TGCGCCAGCAGCCAAGATTGGGCAGTGGATGAGCAGTTCTTC.

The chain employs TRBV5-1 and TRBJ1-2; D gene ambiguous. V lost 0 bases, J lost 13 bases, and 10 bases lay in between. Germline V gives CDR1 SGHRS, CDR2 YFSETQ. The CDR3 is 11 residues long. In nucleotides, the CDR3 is TGCGCCAGCAGCTTGGACTTTTTCGTCACCTTC. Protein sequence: CASSLDFFVTF.

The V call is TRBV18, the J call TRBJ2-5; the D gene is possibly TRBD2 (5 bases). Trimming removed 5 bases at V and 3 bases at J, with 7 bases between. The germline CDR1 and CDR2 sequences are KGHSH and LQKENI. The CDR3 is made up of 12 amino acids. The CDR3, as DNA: TGTGCCAGCTCAACGACTAAAGAGACCCAGTACTTC. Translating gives CASSTTKETQYF.

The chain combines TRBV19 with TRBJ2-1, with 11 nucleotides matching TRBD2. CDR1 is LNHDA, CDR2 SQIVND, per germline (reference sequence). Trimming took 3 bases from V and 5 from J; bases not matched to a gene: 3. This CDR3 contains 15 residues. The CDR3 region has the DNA TGTGCCAGTAGTATTAGCGGGAGGGCCCACAATGAGCAGTTCTTC. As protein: CASSISGRAHNEQFF.

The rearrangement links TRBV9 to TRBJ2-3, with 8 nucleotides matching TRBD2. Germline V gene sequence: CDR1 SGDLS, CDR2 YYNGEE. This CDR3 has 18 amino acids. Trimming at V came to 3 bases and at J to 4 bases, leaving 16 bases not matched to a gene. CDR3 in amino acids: CASSATIGRGGVADTQYF. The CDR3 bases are TGTGCCAGCAGCGCGACTATTGGTCGGGGGGGCGTGGCAGATACGCAGTATTTT.

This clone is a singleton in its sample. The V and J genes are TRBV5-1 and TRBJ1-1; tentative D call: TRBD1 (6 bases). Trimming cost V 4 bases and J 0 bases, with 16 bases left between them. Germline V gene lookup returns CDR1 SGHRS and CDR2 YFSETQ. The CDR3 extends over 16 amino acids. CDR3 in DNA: TGCGCCAGCAGCAGGGGGACGGCAAGCATGAACACTGAAGCTTTCTTT. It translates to CASSRGTASMNTEAFF.

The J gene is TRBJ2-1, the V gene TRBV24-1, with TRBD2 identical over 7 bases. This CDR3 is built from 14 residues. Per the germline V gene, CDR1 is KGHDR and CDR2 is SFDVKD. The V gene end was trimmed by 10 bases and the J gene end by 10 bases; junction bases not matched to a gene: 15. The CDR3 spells CATGIGRELGEQFF. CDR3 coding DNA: TGTGCCACAGGGATCGGGCGGGAGCTTGGCGAGCAGTTCTTC.

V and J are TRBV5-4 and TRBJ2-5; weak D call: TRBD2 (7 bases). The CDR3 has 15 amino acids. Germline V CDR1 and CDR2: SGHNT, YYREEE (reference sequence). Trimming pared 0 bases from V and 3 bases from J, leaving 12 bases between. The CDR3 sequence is CASSLGLGGEETQYF. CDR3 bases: TGTGCCAGCAGCTTGGGGCTAGGGGGGGAAGAGACCCAGTACTTC.

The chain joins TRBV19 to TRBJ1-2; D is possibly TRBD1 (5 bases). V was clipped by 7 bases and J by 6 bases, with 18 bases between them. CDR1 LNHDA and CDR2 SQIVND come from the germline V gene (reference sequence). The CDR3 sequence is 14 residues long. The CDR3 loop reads CASNLGGGADGYTF. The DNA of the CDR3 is TGTGCCAGTAACCTGGGGGGAGGGGCGGATGGCTACACCTTC.

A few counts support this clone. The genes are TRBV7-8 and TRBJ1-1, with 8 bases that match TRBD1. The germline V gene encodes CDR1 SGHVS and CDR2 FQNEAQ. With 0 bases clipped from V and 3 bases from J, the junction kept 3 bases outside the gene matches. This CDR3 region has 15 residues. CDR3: CASSLADRGHTEAFF. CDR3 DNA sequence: TGTGCCAGCAGCTTAGCAGACAGGGGACACACTGAAGCTTTCTTT.

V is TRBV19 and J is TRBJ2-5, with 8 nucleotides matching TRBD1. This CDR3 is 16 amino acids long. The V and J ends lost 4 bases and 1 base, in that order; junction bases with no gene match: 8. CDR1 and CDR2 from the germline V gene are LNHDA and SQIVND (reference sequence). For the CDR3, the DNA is TGTGCCAGTAGTAGAGGGGCCGGGACAGGCCAAGAGACCCAGTACTTC. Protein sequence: CASSRGAGTGQETQYF.

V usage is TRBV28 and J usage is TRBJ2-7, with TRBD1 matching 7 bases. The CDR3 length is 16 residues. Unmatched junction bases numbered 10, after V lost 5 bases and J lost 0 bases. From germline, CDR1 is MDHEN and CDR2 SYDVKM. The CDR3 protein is CASSVPGTVSSYEQYF. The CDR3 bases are TGTGCCAGCAGTGTTCCGGGGACAGTGAGCTCCTACGAGCAGTACTTC.

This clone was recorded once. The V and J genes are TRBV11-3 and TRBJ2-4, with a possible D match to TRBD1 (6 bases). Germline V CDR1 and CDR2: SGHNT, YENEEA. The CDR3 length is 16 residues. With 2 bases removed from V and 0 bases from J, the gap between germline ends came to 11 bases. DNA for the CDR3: TGTGCCAGCAGCTTACCCCAGGGGCTAGCCAAAAACATTCAGTACTTC. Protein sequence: CASSLPQGLAKNIQYF.

CDR3 residues: CASSPRLSGYTF. For the CDR3, the DNA is TGTGCCAGCAGTCCTCGACTAAGTGGCTACACCTTC. This chain joins TRBV6-1 and TRBJ1-2, with D uncertain. The CDR3 runs 12 residues. Germline loops: CDR1 MNHNS, CDR2 SASEGT. Trimming removed 5 bases at V and 7 bases at J, with 11 bases between.

In DNA form, the CDR3 reads TGTGCCAGCAGCTCACCGGTGGCGGGGGGAGGTGGCTACACCTTC. Residues: CASSSPVAGGGGYTF. The V gene is TRBV5-4, the J gene TRBJ1-2; D might be TRBD1 (5 bases). Germline V gene sequence: CDR1 SGHNT, CDR2 YYREEE (reference sequence). The CDR3 extends over 15 amino acids. The V end was cut by 3 bases, the J end by 7 bases, with 19 bases between.

The CDR3 DNA is TGTGCCAGCTCACCCCTTCCGGGAGGGGCCCACGAGCAGTACTTC. This codes for CASSPLPGGAHEQYF. The chain joins TRBV18 to TRBJ2-7; TRBD2 aligns across 8 bases. Germline CDR1 KGHSH, CDR2 LQKENI. With V trimmed by 3 bases and J by 5 bases, 9 bases remained unmatched. The CDR3 covers 15 residues.

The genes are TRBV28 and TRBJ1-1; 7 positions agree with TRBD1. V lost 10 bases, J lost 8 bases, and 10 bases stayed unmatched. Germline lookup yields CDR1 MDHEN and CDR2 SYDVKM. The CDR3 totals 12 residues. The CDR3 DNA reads TGTGCCACCCACCTGAAACAGGGGGAAGCTTTCTTT. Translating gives CATHLKQGEAFF.

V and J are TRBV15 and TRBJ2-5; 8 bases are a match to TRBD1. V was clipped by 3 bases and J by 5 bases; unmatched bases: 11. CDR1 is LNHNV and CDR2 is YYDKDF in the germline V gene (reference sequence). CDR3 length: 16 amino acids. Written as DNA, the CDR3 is TGTGCCACCAGCAGCCAGTACGACAGGGGCGGGGAGACCCAGTACTTC. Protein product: CATSSQYDRGGETQYF.

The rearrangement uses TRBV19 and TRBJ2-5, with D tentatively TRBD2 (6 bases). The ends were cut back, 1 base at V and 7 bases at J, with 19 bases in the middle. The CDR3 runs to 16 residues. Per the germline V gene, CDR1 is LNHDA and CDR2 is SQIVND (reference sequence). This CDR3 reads CASSIAPSEGRGTQYF. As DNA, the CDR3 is TGTGCCAGTAGTATAGCGCCTAGCGAAGGGCGAGGGACCCAGTACTTC.